This entry lists 13 T cell receptor beta chains sequenced from one sample in a study of blood T cell repertoires in COVID-19. The repertoire was sequenced with immunoSEQ multiplex PCR; TCRdb's copy has only in-frame clones and lacks some. Of about 150,000 clones listed, 85% to 90% are singletons. Input material: peripheral blood. The receptors shown here come from a woman between 40 and 50 years old with acute or convalescent COVID-19.

This chain links TRBV5-4 with TRBJ2-1; TRBD2 matches at 7 bases. The CDR3 spans 16 residues. J was trimmed by 4 bases and V by 0 bases; bases with no gene match: 7. Germline lookup yields CDR1 SGHNT and CDR2 YYREEE (reference sequence). CDR3 in amino acids: CASSLVSSGSYNEQFF. As DNA, the CDR3 is TGTGCCAGCAGCTTGGTTAGTAGCGGGTCGTACAATGAGCAGTTCTTC.

The gene calls are TRBV13 and TRBJ2-1, with 7 bases fitting TRBD1. Losses at the gene ends were 3 bases for V and 5 bases for J; bases not matched to a gene: 4. There are 14 residues in the CDR3. Germline CDR1 reads PRHDT; CDR2 reads FYEKMQ (reference sequence). The CDR3 sequence: CASSFEGQNNEQFF. The CDR3, as DNA: TGTGCCAGCAGCTTTGAGGGACAGAACAATGAGCAGTTCTTC.

The J gene is TRBJ2-7, the V gene TRBV20-1; a weak D match, TRBD1 (6 bases). V shed 3 bases and J shed 0 bases, with 21 bases lying between them. Per the germline V gene, CDR1 is DFQATT and CDR2 is SNEGSKA (reference sequence). This CDR3 region has 17 residues. The CDR3 DNA reads TGCAGTGCTAGTATCAAACGGGACACGACAAGCTCCTACGAGCAGTACTTC. It yields the protein CSASIKRDTTSSYEQYF.

The rearrangement joins TRBV4-1 to TRBJ1-1; perhaps TRBD1 as D (6 bases). Looked up from germline, CDR1 is MGHRA and CDR2 is YSYEKL. This CDR3 spans 15 amino acids. The V end lost 0 bases, the J end lost 5 bases, and 13 bases lay between the germline ends. The CDR3 DNA sequence: TGCGCCAGCAGCCAAGATAGGCGCAGGGGTACTGAAGCTTTCTTT. Translated: CASSQDRRRGTEAFF.

Points on this clone: Other DNA variants within this sample encode the same CDR3. The V gene is TRBV5-1, the J gene TRBJ1-6; 8 bases are a match to TRBD1. V dropped 4 bases and J dropped 8; count of bases not matched to a gene: 8. The CDR3 spans 15 residues. CDR1 and CDR2 (germline): SGHRS, YFSETQ. This chain's CDR3 is CASSLGQGADSPLHF. CDR3 sequence (DNA): TGCGCCAGCAGCCTAGGACAGGGTGCGGATTCACCCCTCCACTTT.

This chain connects TRBV11-2 to TRBJ1-4; 9 nucleotides match TRBD1. This CDR3 region has 15 residues. The ends lost 5 bases at V and 5 bases at J; junction bases unmatched: 6. Germline assignment: CDR1 SGHAT and CDR2 FQNNGV. The chain's CDR3 is CASSQGQGSNEKLFF. As DNA, the CDR3 is TGTGCCAGCAGCCAAGGACAGGGGTCGAATGAAAAACTGTTTTTT.

The chain employs TRBV7-2 and TRBJ1-1, with D tentatively TRBD1 (6 bases). The length of the CDR3 is 14 residues. Germline CDR1 reads SGHTA; CDR2 reads FQGNSA. With 3 bases removed from V and 7 bases from J, the gap between germline ends came to 15 bases. The CDR3 DNA follows: TGTGCCAGCAGCTTTTTCGGGACAAGAGTTGAAGCTTTCTTT. Protein sequence: CASSFFGTRVEAFF.

This clone was seen only a few times. CDR3 protein: CASSLGPSRSGNTIYF. The CDR3, as DNA: TGCGCCAGCAGCTTGGGGCCCTCACGCTCTGGAAACACCATATATTTT. The chain links TRBV5-1 to TRBJ1-3, with unresolved D. Trimming took 0 bases from V and 0 from J, leaving 10 bases between them. Germline V gives CDR1 SGHRS, CDR2 YFSETQ. The CDR3 length is 16 residues.

The CDR3 is CASSWRVSEQYF. Written as DNA, the CDR3 is TGTGCCAGCAGCTGGAGGGTTTCCGAGCAGTACTTC. The chain has TRBV5-8 and TRBJ2-7; a weak D match, TRBD2 (6 bases). Germline V gives CDR1 SGHTS, CDR2 YDEGEE. The CDR3 is made up of 12 amino acids. Between the trimmed V and J ends, which lost 3 bases and 6 bases, there was a span of 10 bases.

V usage is TRBV27 and J usage is TRBJ2-7; possibly TRBD2 for D (5 bases). Trimming removed 6 bases from V and 3 bases from J, with 15 bases in between. The CDR3 runs to 14 residues. Germline V gene sequence: CDR1 MNHEY, CDR2 SMNVEV (reference sequence). The CDR3 DNA reads as TGTGCCAGCAGCAGATTCCAAGCGGACTACGAGCAGTACTTC. Amino acids: CASSRFQADYEQYF.

J is TRBJ2-3 and V is TRBV7-8; D possibly corresponds to TRBD2 (7 bases). V lost 0 bases, J lost 5 bases, and 12 bases lay in between. The CDR3 loop spans 15 amino acids. CDR1 SGHVS and CDR2 FQNEAQ come from the germline V gene. CDR3 bases: TGTGCCAGCAGCTTAGCGGGGGGGCCTGGAGATACGCAGTATTTT. Protein sequence: CASSLAGGPGDTQYF.

The rearrangement joins TRBV5-1 to TRBJ2-4; D remains ambiguous. In germline, CDR1 is SGHRS, CDR2 YFSETQ. Trimming cost V 6 bases and J 6 bases, with 13 bases left between them. This CDR3 is built from 13 residues. The CDR3 region has the DNA TGCGCCAGCAAACAGTCCCACATAAACATTCAGTACTTC. This encodes CASKQSHINIQYF. The variable domain in full, with the rest retrieved from reference TRBV5-1 and TRBJ2-4, is KAGVTQTPRYLIKTRGQQVTLSCSPISGHRSVSWYQQTPGQGLQFLFEYFSETQRNKGNFPGRFSGRQFSNSRSEMNVSTLELGDSALYLCASKQSHINIQYFGAGTRLSVL.

The gene calls are TRBV24-1 and TRBJ2-7; no clear D. Trimming shortened V by 4 bases and J by 0 bases, and 9 bases separated the two germline ends. The CDR3 loop spans 14 amino acids. Germline assignment: CDR1 KGHDR and CDR2 SFDVKD. DNA of the CDR3: TGTGCCACCAGTGAAGGCGGATACTCCTACGAGCAGTACTTC. Translating it yields CATSEGGYSYEQYF.